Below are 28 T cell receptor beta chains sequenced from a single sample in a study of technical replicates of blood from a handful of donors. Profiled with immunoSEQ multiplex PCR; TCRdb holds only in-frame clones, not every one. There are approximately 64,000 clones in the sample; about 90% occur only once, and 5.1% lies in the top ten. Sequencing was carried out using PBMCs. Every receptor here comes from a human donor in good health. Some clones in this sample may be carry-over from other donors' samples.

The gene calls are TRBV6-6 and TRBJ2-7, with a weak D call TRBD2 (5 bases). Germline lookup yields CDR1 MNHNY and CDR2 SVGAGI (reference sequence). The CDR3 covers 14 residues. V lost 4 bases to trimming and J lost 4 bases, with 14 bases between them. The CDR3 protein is CASSSEAGPYEQYF. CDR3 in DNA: TGTGCCAGCAGTTCCGAGGCGGGCCCGTACGAGCAGTACTTC.

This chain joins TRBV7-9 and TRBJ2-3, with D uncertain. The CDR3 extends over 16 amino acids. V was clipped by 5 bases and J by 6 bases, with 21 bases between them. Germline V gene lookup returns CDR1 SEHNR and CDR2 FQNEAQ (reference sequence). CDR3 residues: CASSPRLEYPPDTQYF. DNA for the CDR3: TGTGCCAGCAGCCCGCGCCTCGAATATCCTCCGGATACGCAGTATTTT.

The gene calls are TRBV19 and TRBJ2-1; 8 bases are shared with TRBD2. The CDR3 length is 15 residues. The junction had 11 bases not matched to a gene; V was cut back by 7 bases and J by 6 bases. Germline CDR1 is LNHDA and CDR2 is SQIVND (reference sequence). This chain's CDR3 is CASTPGLVGFNEQFF. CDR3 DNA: TGTGCCAGTACCCCGGGACTAGTAGGATTCAATGAGCAGTTCTTC.

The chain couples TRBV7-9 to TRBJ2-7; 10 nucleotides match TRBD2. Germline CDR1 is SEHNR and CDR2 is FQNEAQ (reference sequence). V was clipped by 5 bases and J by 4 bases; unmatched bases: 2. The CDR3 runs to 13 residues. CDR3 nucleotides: TGTGCCAGCAGCGGACTAGCGGAGTACGAGCAGTACTTC. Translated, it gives CASSGLAEYEQYF. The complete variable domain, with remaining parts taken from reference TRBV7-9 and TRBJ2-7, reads DTGVSQNPRHKITKRGQNVTFRCDPISEHNRLYWYRQTLGQGPEFLTYFQNEAQLEKSRLLSDRFSAERPKGSFSTLEIQRTEQGDSAMYLCASSGLAEYEQYFGPGTRLTVT.

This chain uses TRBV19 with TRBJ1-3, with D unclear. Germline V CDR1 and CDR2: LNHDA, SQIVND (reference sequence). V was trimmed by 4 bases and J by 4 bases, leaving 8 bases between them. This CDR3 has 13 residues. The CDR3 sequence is CASSTRNGNTIYF. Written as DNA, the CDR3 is TGTGCCAGTAGTACCAGGAACGGAAACACCATATATTTT.

The CDR3 loop reads CASSFGSGNQPQHF. The CDR3, as DNA: TGTGCCAGCAGCTTCGGGTCCGGCAATCAGCCCCAGCATTTT. J is TRBJ1-5 and V is TRBV5-6; D unclear. This CDR3 has 14 amino acids. CDR1 SGHDT and CDR2 YYEEEE come from the germline V gene. Deletions cut 2 bases from V and 2 bases from J, with 8 bases between.

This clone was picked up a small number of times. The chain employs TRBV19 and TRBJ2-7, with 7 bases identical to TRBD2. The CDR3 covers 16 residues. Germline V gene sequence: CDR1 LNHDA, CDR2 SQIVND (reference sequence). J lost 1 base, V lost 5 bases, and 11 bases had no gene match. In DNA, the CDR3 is TGTGCCAGTAGTCCCCGGGGCAGCGGGGTTTCCTACGAGCAGTACTTC. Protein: CASSPRGSGVSYEQYF. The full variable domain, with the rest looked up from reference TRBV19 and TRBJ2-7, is DGGITQSPKYLFRKEGQNVTLSCEQNLNHDAMYWYRQDPGQGLRLIYYSQIVNDFQKGDIAEGYSVSREKKESFPLTVTSAQKNPTAFYLCASSPRGSGVSYEQYFGPGTRLTVT.

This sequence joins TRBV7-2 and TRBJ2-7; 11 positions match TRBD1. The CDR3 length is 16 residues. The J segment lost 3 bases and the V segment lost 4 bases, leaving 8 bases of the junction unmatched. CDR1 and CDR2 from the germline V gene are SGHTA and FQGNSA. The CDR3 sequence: CASSWTGTGGLYEQYF. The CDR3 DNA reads TGTGCCAGCAGCTGGACAGGGACAGGGGGTCTCTACGAGCAGTACTTC. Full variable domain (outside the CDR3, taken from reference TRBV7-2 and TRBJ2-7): GAGVSQSPSNKVTEKGKDVELRCDPISGHTALYWYRQSLGQGLEFLIYFQGNSAPDKSGLPSDRFSAERTGGSVSTLTIQRTQQEDSAVYLCASSWTGTGGLYEQYFGPGTRLTVT.

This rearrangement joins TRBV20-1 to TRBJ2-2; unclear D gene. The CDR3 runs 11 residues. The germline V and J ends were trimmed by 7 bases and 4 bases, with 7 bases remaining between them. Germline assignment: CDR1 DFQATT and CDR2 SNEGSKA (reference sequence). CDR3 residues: CSVPSTGELFF. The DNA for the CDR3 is TGCAGTGTACCGAGCACCGGGGAGCTGTTTTTT.

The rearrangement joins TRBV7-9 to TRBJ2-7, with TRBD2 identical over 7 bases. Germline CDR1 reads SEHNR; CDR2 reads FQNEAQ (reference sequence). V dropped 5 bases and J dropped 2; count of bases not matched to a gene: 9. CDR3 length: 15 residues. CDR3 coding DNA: TGTGCCAGCAGCAAAGCTAGCGGTCTGACCTACGAGCAGTACTTC. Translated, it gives CASSKASGLTYEQYF. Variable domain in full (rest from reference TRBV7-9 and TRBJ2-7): DTGVSQNPRHKITKRGQNVTFRCDPISEHNRLYWYRQTLGQGPEFLTYFQNEAQLEKSRLLSDRFSAERPKGSFSTLEIQRTEQGDSAMYLCASSKASGLTYEQYFGPGTRLTVT.

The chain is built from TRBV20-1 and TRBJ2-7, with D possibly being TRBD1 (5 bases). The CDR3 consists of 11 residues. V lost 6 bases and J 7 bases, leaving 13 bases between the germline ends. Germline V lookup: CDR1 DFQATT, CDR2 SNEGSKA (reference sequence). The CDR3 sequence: CSAQQEREQYF. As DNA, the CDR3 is TGCAGTGCCCAACAGGAAAGGGAGCAGTACTTC.

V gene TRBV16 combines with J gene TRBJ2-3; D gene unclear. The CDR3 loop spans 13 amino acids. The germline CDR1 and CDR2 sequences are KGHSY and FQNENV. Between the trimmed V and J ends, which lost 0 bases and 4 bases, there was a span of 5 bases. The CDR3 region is CASSQSTADTQYF. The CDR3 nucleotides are TGTGCCAGCAGCCAATCAACGGCAGATACGCAGTATTTT.

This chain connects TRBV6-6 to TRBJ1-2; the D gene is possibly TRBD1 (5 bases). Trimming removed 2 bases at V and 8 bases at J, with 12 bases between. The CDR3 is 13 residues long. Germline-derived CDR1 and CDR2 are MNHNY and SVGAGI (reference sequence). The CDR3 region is CASSYEGVGGYTF. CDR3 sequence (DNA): TGTGCCAGCAGTTACGAAGGGGTCGGGGGCTACACCTTC.

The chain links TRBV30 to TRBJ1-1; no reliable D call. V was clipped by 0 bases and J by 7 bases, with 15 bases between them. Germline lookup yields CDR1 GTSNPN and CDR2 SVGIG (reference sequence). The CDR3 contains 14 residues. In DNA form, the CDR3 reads TGTGCCTGGAGTGTCCCCGCTAAAAGCCGTGAAGCTTTCTTT. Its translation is CAWSVPAKSREAFF.

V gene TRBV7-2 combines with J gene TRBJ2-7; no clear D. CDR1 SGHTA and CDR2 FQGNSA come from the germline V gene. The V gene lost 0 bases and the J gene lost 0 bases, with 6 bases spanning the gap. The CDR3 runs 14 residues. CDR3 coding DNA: TGTGCCAGCAGCTTAGCGGGCCTCTCCTACGAGCAGTACTTC. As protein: CASSLAGLSYEQYF.

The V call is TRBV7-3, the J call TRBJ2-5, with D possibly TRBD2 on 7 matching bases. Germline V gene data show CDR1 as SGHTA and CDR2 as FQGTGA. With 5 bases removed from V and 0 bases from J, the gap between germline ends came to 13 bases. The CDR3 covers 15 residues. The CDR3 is CASSPRGGHQETQYF. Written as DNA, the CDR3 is TGTGCCAGCAGCCCAAGGGGGGGCCACCAAGAGACCCAGTACTTC.

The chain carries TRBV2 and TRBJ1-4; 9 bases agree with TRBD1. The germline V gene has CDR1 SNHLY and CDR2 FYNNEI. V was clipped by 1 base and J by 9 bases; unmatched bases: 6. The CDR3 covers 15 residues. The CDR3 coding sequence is TGTGCCAGCAGTGAAGGGGGACAGGGCCCGCAAAAACTGTTTTTT. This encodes CASSEGGQGPQKLFF.

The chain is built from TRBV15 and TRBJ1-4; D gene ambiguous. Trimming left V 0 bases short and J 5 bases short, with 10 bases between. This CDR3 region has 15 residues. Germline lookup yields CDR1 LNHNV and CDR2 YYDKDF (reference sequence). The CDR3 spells CATSRDDYGNEKLFF. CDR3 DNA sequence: TGTGCCACCAGCAGAGATGACTACGGCAATGAAAAACTGTTTTTT.

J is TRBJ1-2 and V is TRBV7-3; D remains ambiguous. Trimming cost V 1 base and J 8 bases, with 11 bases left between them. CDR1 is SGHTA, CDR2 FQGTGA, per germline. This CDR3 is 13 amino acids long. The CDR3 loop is CASSLMGSGGYTF. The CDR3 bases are TGTGCCAGCAGCTTAATGGGGTCGGGAGGCTACACCTTC.

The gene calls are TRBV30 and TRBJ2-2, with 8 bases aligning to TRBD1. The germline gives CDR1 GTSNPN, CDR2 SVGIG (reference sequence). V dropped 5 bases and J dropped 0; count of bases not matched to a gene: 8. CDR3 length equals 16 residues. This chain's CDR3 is CAWRRRTGTNTGELFF. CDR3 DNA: TGTGCCTGGCGACGACGGACAGGGACGAACACCGGGGAGCTGTTTTTT.

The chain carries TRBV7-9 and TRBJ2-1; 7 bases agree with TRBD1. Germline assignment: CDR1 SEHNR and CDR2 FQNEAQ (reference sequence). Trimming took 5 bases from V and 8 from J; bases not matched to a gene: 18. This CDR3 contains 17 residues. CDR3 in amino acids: CASSPRDSHTLGDEQFF. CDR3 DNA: TGTGCCAGCAGCCCCAGGGACAGCCATACCTTGGGGGATGAGCAGTTCTTC.

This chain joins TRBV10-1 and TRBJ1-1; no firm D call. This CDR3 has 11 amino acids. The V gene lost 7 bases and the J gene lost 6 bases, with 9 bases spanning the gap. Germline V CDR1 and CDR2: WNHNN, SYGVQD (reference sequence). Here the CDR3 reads CASIAGSEAFF. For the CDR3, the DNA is TGCGCCAGCATTGCGGGTTCTGAAGCTTTCTTT.

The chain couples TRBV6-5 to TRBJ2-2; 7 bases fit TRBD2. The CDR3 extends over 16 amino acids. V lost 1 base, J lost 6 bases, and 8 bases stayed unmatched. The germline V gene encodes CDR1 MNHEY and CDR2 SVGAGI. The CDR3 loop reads CASSYFSGTNAGELFF. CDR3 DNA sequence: TGTGCCAGCAGTTACTTTTCCGGGACTAACGCCGGGGAGCTGTTTTTT.

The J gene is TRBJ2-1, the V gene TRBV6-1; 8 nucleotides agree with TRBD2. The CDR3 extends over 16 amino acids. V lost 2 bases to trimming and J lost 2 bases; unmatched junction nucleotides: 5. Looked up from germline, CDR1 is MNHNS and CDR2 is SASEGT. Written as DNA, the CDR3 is TGTGCCAGCAGTGAACAAAGGCGGGGGGCCTACAATGAGCAGTTCTTC. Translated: CASSEQRRGAYNEQFF.

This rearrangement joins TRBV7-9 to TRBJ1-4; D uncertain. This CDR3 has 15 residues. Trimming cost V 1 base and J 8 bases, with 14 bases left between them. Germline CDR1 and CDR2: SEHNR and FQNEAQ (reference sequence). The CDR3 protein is CASSLGGYDREKLFF. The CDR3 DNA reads TGTGCCAGCAGCTTAGGAGGGTATGATCGGGAAAAACTGTTTTTT.

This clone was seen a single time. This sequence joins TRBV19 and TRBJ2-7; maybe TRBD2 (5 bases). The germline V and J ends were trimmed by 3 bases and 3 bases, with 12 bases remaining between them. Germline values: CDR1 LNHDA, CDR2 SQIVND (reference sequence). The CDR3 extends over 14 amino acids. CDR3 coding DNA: TGTGCCAGTAGTATCGAGGGCCGATACTACGAGCAGTACTTC. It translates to CASSIEGRYYEQYF.

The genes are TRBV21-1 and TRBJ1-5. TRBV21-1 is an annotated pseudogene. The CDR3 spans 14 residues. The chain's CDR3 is CASSSRGGKQPQHF. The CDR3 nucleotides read TGTGCCAGCAGCTCACGGGGAGGGAAACAGCCCCAGCATTTT.

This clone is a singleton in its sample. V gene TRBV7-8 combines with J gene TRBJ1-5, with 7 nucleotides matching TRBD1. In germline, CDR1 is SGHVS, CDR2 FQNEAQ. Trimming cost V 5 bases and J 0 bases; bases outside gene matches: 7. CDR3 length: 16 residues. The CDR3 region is CASSLGTEYSNQPQHF. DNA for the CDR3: TGTGCCAGCAGCCTCGGGACAGAATATAGCAATCAGCCCCAGCATTTT.